Listed below are T cell receptor beta chains from one sample, sequenced in a study of cytomegalovirus exposure and HLA in healthy donors. TCRdb keeps only in-frame clones here, not all; method: immunoSEQ multiplex PCR. The table gives about 88,000 clones; the top ten clones make up more than 5.5% of it. The sequenced material came from PBMCs. These receptors came from a girl under 18 in good health and CMV-seropositive. The CDR3 runs from the conserved cysteine through the conserved F or W. A D gene is named only where the DNA matches it firmly.

V gene,J gene,D gene,CDR3 protein,CDR3 DNA
TRBV7-6,TRBJ2-3,TRBD2,CASSSPKLAGPDTQYF,TGTGCCAGCAGCTCCCCCAAACTAGCGGGCCCAGATACGCAGTATTTT
TRBV9,TRBJ2-5,NA,CASSVGHTLDQETQYF,TGTGCCAGCAGCGTAGGCCACACCCTCGACCAAGAGACCCAGTACTTC
TRBV7-6,TRBJ2-5,NA,CASSLLTQGQKETQYF,TGTGCCAGCAGCTTATTGACCCAAGGACAGAAAGAGACCCAGTACTTC
TRBV9,TRBJ2-1,NA,CASSDRNEQFF,TGTGCCAGCAGCGACAGGAATGAGCAGTTCTTC
TRBV6-5,TRBJ1-1,NA,CASSILGAEAFF,TGTGCCAGCAGCATTCTCGGGGCTGAAGCTTTCTTT
TRBV6-5,TRBJ1-5,NA,CAGSSGGPGQPQHF,TGTGCCGGCAGTTCCGGGGGTCCAGGTCAGCCCCAGCATTTT
TRBV10-2,TRBJ1-6,TRBD1,CASSNRGRRNSPLHF,TGCGCCAGCAGTAACAGGGGGCGAAGGAATTCACCCCTCCACTTT
TRBV5-6,TRBJ2-7,TRBD1,CASSRRDRVHEQYF,TGTGCCAGCAGCCGCCGGGACAGGGTACACGAGCAGTACTTC
TRBV6-1,TRBJ2-2,NA,CASRPPVTPTGELFF,TGTGCCAGCAGGCCCCCGGTTACCCCCACCGGGGAGCTGTTTTTT
TRBV15,TRBJ1-4,TRBD1,CATSRGQGGGGNEKLFF,TGTGCCACCAGCAGAGGTCAGGGGGGCGGTGGTAATGAAAAACTGTTTTTT
TRBV7-9,TRBJ2-7,TRBD1,CASGTGYEQYF,TGTGCCAGTGGGACAGGCTACGAGCAGTACTTC
TRBV5-1,TRBJ2-1,NA,CASSSAGNEQFF,TGCGCCAGCAGTTCAGCGGGCAATGAGCAGTTCTTC
TRBV29-1,TRBJ2-1,NA,CSALVSEQFF,TGCAGCGCCCTGGTTAGTGAGCAGTTCTTC
TRBV15,TRBJ1-1,TRBD1,CATRQDRGAHTEAFF,TGTGCCACCAGACAAGACAGGGGCGCCCACACTGAAGCTTTCTTT
TRBV7-3,TRBJ1-2,NA,CASSDRDNYGYTF,TGTGCCAGCAGCGACAGAGATAACTATGGCTACACCTTC
TRBV7-6,TRBJ1-1,NA,CASSFFSSSNTEAFF,TGTGCCAGCAGCTTTTTCTCTTCCTCGAACACTGAAGCTTTCTTT
TRBV4-1,TRBJ2-5,NA,CASSQISAGEGTQYF,TGCGCCAGCAGCCAAATAAGTGCAGGGGAGGGGACCCAGTACTTC
TRBV4-2,TRBJ2-5,NA,CASSRQGQQETQYF,TGTGCCAGCAGCCGTCAAGGACAGCAAGAGACCCAGTACTTC